The entry below gives a single TCR beta chain sequence along with its context. As yet, its antigen is unknown. At a deep level, the assay was run. The repertoire was sequenced with immunoSEQ multiplex PCR; TCRdb's copy has only in-frame clones and lacks some. The sample has around 1.9 million clones, roughly 91% seen once. The data stem from a study of shared clonotypes between healthy human individuals. Study-level background: Donors had three CD4 naive, three CD4 memory, two CD8 naive and one CD8 memory plate apiece.

Findings of the study overall: Naive subsets usually exceeded memory subsets in estimated richness.

Terminally differentiated effector memory CD45RA+ cells were excluded from the naive CD8 cells, which were CD45RO-negative and positively selected for CCR7. The CDR3 spans 12 residues. Trimming left V 6 bases short and J 5 bases short, with 11 bases between. Germline V CDR1 and CDR2: SGHDT, YYEEEE. The chain recombines TRBV5-6 with TRBJ1-1; no clear D gene. Sequenced sample: naive CD8+ T cells from PBMCs. The sequence was obtained from a man aged 18-30 years in good health. Some clones in this sample may be carry-over from other donors' samples. In nucleotides, the CDR3 is TGTGCCAGCACCCAGGTGGGGACTGAAGCTTTCTTT. Translation: CASTQVGTEAFF.